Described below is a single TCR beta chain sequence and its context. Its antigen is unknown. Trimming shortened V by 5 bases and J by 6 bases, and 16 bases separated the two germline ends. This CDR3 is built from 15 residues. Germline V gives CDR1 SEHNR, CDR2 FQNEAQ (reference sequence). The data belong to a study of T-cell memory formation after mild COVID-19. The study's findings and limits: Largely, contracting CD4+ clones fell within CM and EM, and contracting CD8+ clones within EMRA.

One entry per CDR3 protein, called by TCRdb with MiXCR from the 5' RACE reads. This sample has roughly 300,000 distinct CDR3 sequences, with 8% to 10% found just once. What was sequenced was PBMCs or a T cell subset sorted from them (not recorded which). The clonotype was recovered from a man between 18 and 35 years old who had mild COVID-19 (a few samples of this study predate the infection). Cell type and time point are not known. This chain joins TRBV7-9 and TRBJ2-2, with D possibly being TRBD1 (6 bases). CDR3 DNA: TGTGCCAGCAGCAATACAGGGTTCGGAGCCGGGGAGCTGTTTTTT. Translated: CASSNTGFGAGELFF.